The TCR beta chain under discussion was sequenced for a study of blood T cell repertoires in COVID-19. V lost 7 bases, J lost 5 bases, and 18 bases lay in between. The CDR3 is made up of 14 amino acids. Per the germline V gene, CDR1 is SNHLY and CDR2 is FYNNEI. Sequencing was performed with immunoSEQ multiplex PCR; in TCRdb, only in-frame clones are kept and a portion is missing. Of 250,000 or so clones in the sample, more than 70% were seen once. Sequencing was done on a sample of peripheral blood. This chain connects TRBV2 to TRBJ2-7, with D maybe TRBD1 (6 bases). The sequence was collected from an older man with acute or convalescent COVID-19. This chain's CDR3 is CASTAVRTVDEQYF. The CDR3 nucleotides read TGTGCCAGCACCGCTGTGAGGACAGTGGACGAGCAGTACTTC.